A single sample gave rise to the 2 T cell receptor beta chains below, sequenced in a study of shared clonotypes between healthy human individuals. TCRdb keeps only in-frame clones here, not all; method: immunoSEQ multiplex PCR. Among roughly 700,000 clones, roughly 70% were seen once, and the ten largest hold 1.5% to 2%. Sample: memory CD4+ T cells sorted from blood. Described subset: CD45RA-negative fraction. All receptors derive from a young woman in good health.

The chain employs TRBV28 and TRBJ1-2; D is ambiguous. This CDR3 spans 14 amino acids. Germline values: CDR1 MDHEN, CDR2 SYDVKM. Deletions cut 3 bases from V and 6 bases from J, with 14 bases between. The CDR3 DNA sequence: TGTGCCAGCAGTTTCCCCGGACGGAAGAATGGCTACACCTTC. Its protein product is CASSFPGRKNGYTF.

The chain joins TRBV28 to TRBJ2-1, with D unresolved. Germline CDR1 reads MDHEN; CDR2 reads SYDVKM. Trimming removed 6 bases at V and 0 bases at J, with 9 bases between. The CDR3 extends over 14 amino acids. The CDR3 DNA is TGTGCCAGCAGGACCGATTACTCCTACAATGAGCAGTTCTTC. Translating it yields CASRTDYSYNEQFF. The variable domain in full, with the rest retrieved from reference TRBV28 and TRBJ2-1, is DVKVTQSSRYLVKRTGEKVFLECVQDMDHENMFWYRQDPGLGLRLIYFSYDVKMKEKGDIPEGYSVSREKKERFSLILESASTNQTSMYLCASRTDYSYNEQFFGPGTRLTVL.